Each of the 11 T cell receptor beta chains below was sequenced from the same sample in a study of early T cells in non-severe SARS-CoV-2 infection. TCRdb passed the 5' RACE reads through MiXCR, listing each CDR3 protein once. The data contain roughly 58,000 distinct CDR3 sequences, approximately 10% of them singletons. The specimen sequenced was whole blood. All receptors derive from an adult who was a healthcare worker with PCR-confirmed SARS-CoV-2 infection or an uninfected control (not recorded which).

This clonotype was detected a few times. The chain uses TRBV20-1 and TRBJ1-2; 7 nucleotides agree with TRBD1. V was pared by 3 bases and J by 5 bases, with 9 bases of the junction left unmatched. This CDR3 has 14 amino acids. CDR1 is DFQATT, CDR2 SNEGSKA, per germline (reference sequence). The CDR3 DNA reads as TGCAGTGCTAGGGCGCCAGGGGGGGAATATGGCTACACCTTC. Translation gives CSARAPGGEYGYTF.

Concerning this clonotype itself: No DNA is shown, since the ends of the CDR3 on it are uncertain; the CDR3 is the one TCRdb lists. The rearrangement uses TRBV21-1 and TRBJ2-7; the table's D call, TRBD2, has no DNA check behind it. TRBV21-1 is designated a pseudogene. The CDR3 numbers 16 amino acids, ends counted. CDR3 residues: CASRNWAGGSSYEQYF.

The chain couples TRBV29-1 to TRBJ1-5; D is ambiguous. Germline loops: CDR1 SQVTM, CDR2 ANQGSEA. The CDR3 spans 12 residues. V shed 5 bases and J shed 3 bases, with 8 bases lying between them. CDR3 sequence reads: CSVKGPNQPQHF. CDR3 nucleotide sequence: TGCAGCGTTAAGGGCCCCAATCAGCCCCAGCATTTT.

DNA for the CDR3: TGTGCCAGCAGAAAAGGACGGCGGATGGACCAAGAGACCCAGTACTTC. Protein sequence: CASRKGRRMDQETQYF. The rearrangement links TRBV3-1 to TRBJ2-5; D remains ambiguous. The V end lost 6 bases, the J end lost 0 bases, and 17 bases lay between the germline ends. CDR1 and CDR2 (germline): LGHDT, YNNKEL (reference sequence). CDR3 size: 16 residues.

This clonotype has only one observation. This clone may be a read error of a much larger clone one base away. The V gene is TRBV4-1, the J gene TRBJ2-1; a possible D gene is TRBD1 (7 bases). The CDR3 length is 18 residues. From germline, CDR1 is MGHRA and CDR2 YSYEKL. V lost 5 bases and J lost 5, with 25 bases in between. The DNA for the CDR3 is TGCGCCAGCAGCTCCCGCTGGAGCTCTAGCAGGGGGGACAATGAGCAGTTCTTC. Its translation: CASSSRWSSSRGDNEQFF.

This clonotype was observed a handful of times. The J gene is TRBJ2-1, the V gene TRBV3-1; TRBD2 matches at 9 bases. Germline CDR1 reads LGHDT; CDR2 reads YNNKEL (reference sequence). This CDR3 is 18 amino acids long. V shed 4 bases, J shed 6 bases, and the junction held 16 bases outside the gene matches. CDR3 region: CASSPPGGQRGVFNEQFF. DNA of the CDR3: TGTGCCAGCAGCCCCCCCGGGGGTCAGCGGGGGGTCTTCAATGAGCAGTTCTTC.

In its sample, this clonotype was seen many times. The gene calls are TRBV20-1 and TRBJ1-5; a possible D gene is TRBD1 (5 bases). This CDR3 has 14 amino acids. Germline CDR1 and CDR2: DFQATT and SNEGSKA (reference sequence). V dropped 5 bases and J dropped 3 bases, with 14 bases sitting between them. CDR3 coding DNA: TGCAGTGCTCCGGACACCTTCCCCAATCAGCCCCAGCATTTT. Its protein is CSAPDTFPNQPQHF.

This clonotype occurred a few times. Relative to the germline gene, one junction end is altered; a read error may explain this. CDR3 coding DNA: TGTGCCAGCTTACCAGGGGTGAATGAGCAGTTCTTC. Translating gives CASLPGVNEQFF. V and J are TRBV18 and TRBJ2-1; a possible D gene is TRBD1 (6 bases). The CDR3 runs 12 residues. CDR1 is KGHSH, CDR2 LQKENI, per germline.

This clonotype has ten or more counts. The chain recombines TRBV7-9 with TRBJ1-1, with D perhaps matching TRBD1 (5 bases). The CDR3 runs to 15 residues. V lost 4 bases to trimming and J lost 1 base, with 13 bases between them. Germline loops: CDR1 SEHNR, CDR2 FQNEAQ (reference sequence). CDR3 residues: CASSWGRGTNTEAFF. Here the CDR3 DNA reads TGTGCCAGCAGCTGGGGGAGGGGTACGAACACTGAAGCTTTCTTT. The whole variable domain, remainder taken from reference TRBV7-9 and TRBJ1-1, is DTGVSQNPRHKITKRGQNVTFRCDPISEHNRLYWYRQTLGQGPEFLTYFQNEAQLEKSRLLSDRFSAERPKGSFSTLEIQRTEQGDSAMYLCASSWGRGTNTEAFFGQGTRLTVV.

The sample holds a few counts of this clonotype. The chain links TRBV3-1 to TRBJ2-7; D is uncertain. Germline CDR1 is LGHDT and CDR2 is YNNKEL (reference sequence). The V end lost 3 bases, the J end lost 4 bases, and 4 bases lay between the germline ends. The CDR3 loop spans 11 amino acids. The CDR3 DNA reads TGTGCCAGCAGCCAGGATTACGAGCAGTACTTC. As protein: CASSQDYEQYF.

The chain has TRBV20-1 and TRBJ1-1; unclear D gene. Trimming left V 6 bases short and J 0 bases short, with 5 bases between. Germline V gives CDR1 DFQATT, CDR2 SNEGSKA (reference sequence). This CDR3 spans 11 amino acids. Written as DNA, the CDR3 is TGCAGTGCGAGGGTGAACACTGAAGCTTTCTTT. Its translation: CSARVNTEAFF.